The 12 T cell receptor beta chains below were found in one sample sequenced in a study of radiotherapy plus CTLA-4 blockade in lung cancer. Method: immunoSEQ multiplex PCR; TCRdb's copy keeps in-frame clones and lacks some. The table shows fewer than 95,000 clones, with roughly 80% occurring only once. This material consisted of peripheral blood, taken from a patient treated with radiotherapy plus ipilimumab. These receptors all come from a human donor with non-small cell lung cancer who had stable disease on radiotherapy plus ipilimumab.

The chain carries TRBV5-1 and TRBJ1-1; D unresolved. The CDR3 contains 14 residues. From germline, CDR1 is SGHRS and CDR2 YFSETQ. Trimming removed 0 bases at V and 4 bases at J, with 10 bases between. This CDR3 is CASSLDLASTEAFF. CDR3 DNA: TGCGCCAGCAGCTTGGATCTGGCTAGCACTGAAGCTTTCTTT.

The V gene is TRBV9, the J gene TRBJ2-7; 9 bases are a match to TRBD2. The CDR3 loop spans 15 amino acids. CDR1 SGDLS and CDR2 YYNGEE come from the germline V gene. V shed 2 bases and J 7 bases; nucleotides not matched to a gene: 10. CDR3 coding DNA: TGTGCCAGCAGCGTGGCCGGGACTAGCCCTTGGGAGCAGTACTTC. As protein: CASSVAGTSPWEQYF.

J is TRBJ2-5 and V is TRBV4-1, with TRBD2 matching over 8 bases. V was clipped by 5 bases and J by 5 bases; unmatched bases: 4. The CDR3 extends over 13 amino acids. Per germline, CDR1 MGHRA and CDR2 YSYEKL. This CDR3 is CASSSWTSETQYF. DNA for the CDR3: TGCGCCAGCAGCTCTTGGACTAGCGAGACCCAGTACTTC.

The rearrangement uses TRBV10-3 and TRBJ2-7; D is uncertain. The germline V and J ends were trimmed by 4 bases and 1 base, with 2 bases remaining between them. Germline-derived CDR1 and CDR2 are ENHRY and SYGVKD. This CDR3 region has 11 residues. The CDR3 DNA follows: TGTGCCATCAGTGGATCCTACGAGCAGTACTTC. It encodes CAISGSYEQYF.

As concerns this clone: This sample also contains other DNA sequences that code for the same CDR3. V is TRBV18 and J is TRBJ1-2, with D unclear. CDR1 KGHSH and CDR2 LQKENI come from the germline V gene. CDR3 length equals 15 residues. The V and J ends lost 2 bases and 8 bases respectively, with 18 bases between them. In nucleotides, the CDR3 is TGTGCCAGCTCACCAACAGCGACACATAAGGAGGGCTACACCTTC. It codes for CASSPTATHKEGYTF.

The CDR3 loop is CASSREGGYGIPLHF. The CDR3, as DNA: TGTGCCAGCAGCCGAGAGGGAGGATATGGGATCCCCCTCCACTTT. The gene calls are TRBV7-9 and TRBJ1-6; no clear D. The CDR3 loop spans 15 amino acids. Germline V lookup: CDR1 SEHNR, CDR2 FQNEAQ (reference sequence). The V gene lost 5 bases and the J gene lost 13 bases, with 21 bases spanning the gap. The full variable domain, rest sourced from reference TRBV7-9 and TRBJ1-6, is DTGVSQNPRHKITKRGQNVTFRCDPISEHNRLYWYRQTLGQGPEFLTYFQNEAQLEKSRLLSDRFSAERPKGSFSTLEIQRTEQGDSAMYLCASSREGGYGIPLHFGNGTRLTVT.

The chain has TRBV30 and TRBJ1-5, with a weak D call TRBD1 (6 bases). Trimming removed 2 bases from V and 1 base from J, with 12 bases in between. CDR3 length: 15 amino acids. Per germline, CDR1 GTSNPN and CDR2 SVGIG (reference sequence). The CDR3 coding sequence is TGTGCCTGGAGTTCACAGGGTTTGAGCAATCAGCCCCAGCATTTT. Its protein product is CAWSSQGLSNQPQHF.

The genes are TRBV30 and TRBJ1-6; D gene ambiguous. Trimming stripped 1 base from V and 7 bases from J, with 14 bases between. The CDR3 is made up of 15 amino acids. The germline gives CDR1 GTSNPN, CDR2 SVGIG (reference sequence). The CDR3 DNA is TGTGCCTGGAGTGAGTCGGCGTCGGGGAATTCACCCCTCCACTTT. This translates into CAWSESASGNSPLHF.

The chain is built from TRBV5-1 and TRBJ2-5; D call uncertain. Looked up from germline, CDR1 is SGHRS and CDR2 is YFSETQ. V was pared by 3 bases and J by 5 bases, with 14 bases between. This CDR3 has 14 residues. As DNA, the CDR3 is TGCGCCAGCAGCTCCCTCCTTCCTGGGGAGACCCAGTACTTC. Protein product: CASSSLLPGETQYF.

J is TRBJ2-1 and V is TRBV2, with D tentatively TRBD2 (6 bases). Germline CDR1 and CDR2: SNHLY and FYNNEI. CDR3 length equals 14 residues. The V end was cut by 6 bases, the J end by 7 bases, with 16 bases between. CDR3 nucleotide sequence: TGTGCCAGCAGAGACGCCGCCGGGGGAAATGAGCAGTTCTTC. It specifies CASRDAAGGNEQFF.

This clone occurred a few times. The same CDR3 is also encoded by other DNA sequences in this sample. The rearrangement uses TRBV11-3 and TRBJ1-1; D gene uncertain. V lost 1 base and J 2 bases, leaving 5 bases between the germline ends. CDR3 size: 13 residues. CDR1 and CDR2 from the germline V gene are SGHNT and YENEEA. The CDR3 nucleotides read TGTGCCAGCAGCTTAGGGGGAAACACTGAAGCTTTCTTT. It specifies CASSLGGNTEAFF.

A few counts support this clone. The chain links TRBV2 to TRBJ1-5; D not certain. The germline V and J ends were trimmed by 4 bases and 4 bases, with 14 bases remaining between them. The germline V gene has CDR1 SNHLY and CDR2 FYNNEI. The CDR3 sequence is 15 residues long. The CDR3: CASSGGRNTNQPQHF. For the CDR3, the DNA is TGTGCCAGCAGTGGTGGGCGCAACACAAATCAGCCCCAGCATTTT.